A selection of T cell receptor beta chains follows, all from one sample in a study of T cells in Graves' hyperthyroidism and ophthalmopathy. Via MiXCR, TCRdb re-called the multiplex PCR reads, giving one row per CDR3 protein. The top ten hold roughly 44% of the sample, which has hundreds of thousands of distinct CDR3 sequences, roughly 21% seen once. Sequencing input: blood. The source is a man in his forties or fifties with Graves' ophthalmopathy. Both conserved end residues are part of each CDR3. The order of the fields is J gene, CDR3 length, clone size, V gene, CDR3 protein. Part of the rows lack a size; the others show once, few, many or a class for expanded clones.

TRBJ1-2 17 many TRBV6-2/TRBV6-3 CASSSPGLKSGGYGYTF
TRBJ1-4 13 . TRBV29-1 CSVEVGTGEKLFF
TRBJ2-6 16 . TRBV29-1 CSVLGFSYSGANVLTF
TRBJ2-1 17 few TRBV5-1 CASSPRLAGGSDGEQFF
TRBJ2-3 19 few TRBV11-2 CASSLAGLAGGGFRNTQYF
TRBJ2-2 11 few TRBV3-1 CASSRNRELFF
TRBJ2-7 16 . TRBV9 CASSPRGGVNSYEQYF
TRBJ2-5 15 many TRBV11-2 CASSSSGGASETQYF
TRBJ2-6 14 many TRBV28 CASNPDSGANVLTF
TRBJ2-3 15 . TRBV5-1 CASSPDRVGTDTQYF
TRBJ1-2 15 . TRBV20-1 CSASLSNVRLAGYTF
TRBJ1-1 14 many TRBV12-3/TRBV12-4 CASSPPLGGTEAFF
TRBJ1-2 16 . TRBV11-2 CASSPLKTGLNYGYTF
TRBJ2-2 15 few TRBV20-1 CSARDGSRNTGELFF
TRBJ1-1 11 . TRBV6-1 CASLRNTEAFF
TRBJ2-2 15 few TRBV5-4 CASSLQGPNTGELFF
TRBJ2-3 16 many TRBV5-1 CASSLVGQGRTDTQYF
TRBJ2-3 13 many TRBV12-3/TRBV12-4 CASRGRGTDTQYF
TRBJ1-1 16 few TRBV5-1 CASSLEPGTANTEAFF
TRBJ2-1 14 . TRBV7-9 CASSPADRGVEQFF
TRBJ2-6 19 . TRBV6-5 CASSYSKRQGFSGANVLTF
TRBJ2-7 13 . TRBV27 CASSLKTSSEQYF
TRBJ2-2 16 few TRBV7-6 CASSLLAGEATGELFF
TRBJ1-6 14 many TRBV11-2 CASSKTGVGSPLHF
TRBJ2-1 14 . TRBV6-2/TRBV6-3 CASSGSGRFHEQFF
TRBJ1-1 12 many TRBV12-3/TRBV12-4 CASSTTGNVAFF
TRBJ2-7 11 many TRBV27 CASRGLYEQYF
TRBJ2-2 17 few TRBV5-6 CASSGYPSGSFAGELFF
TRBJ2-3 15 many TRBV18 CASSPTGGTTDTQYF
TRBJ2-6 15 . TRBV3-1 CASSQGGGEANVLTF
TRBJ1-5 16 . TRBV18 CASSRRLANSNQPQHF
TRBJ2-3 16 many TRBV12-3/TRBV12-4 CASSHGGSSGTGTQYF
TRBJ1-5 13 . TRBV28 CASSFGHHQPQHF
TRBJ2-3 14 . TRBV20-1 CSTRTSDGTDTQYF
TRBJ2-2 16 few TRBV7-9 CASSYDRGGNTGELFF
TRBJ2-1 15 . TRBV7-9 CASSQGTGGYNEQFF
TRBJ1-2 14 . TRBV6-1 CASTTRRSNYGYTF
TRBJ2-5 15 few TRBV27 CASSLSGLVQGAQYF
TRBJ2-1 16 few TRBV15 CATSRDLAGNRNEQFF
TRBJ2-2 13 few TRBV12-3/TRBV12-4 CASSTVNTGELFF
TRBJ1-2 15 . TRBV28 CASSLRTGVNYGYTF
TRBJ1-6 16 . TRBV20-1 CSARDLKSSYNSPLHF
TRBJ2-1 15 few TRBV9 CASSVGPPVYNEQFF